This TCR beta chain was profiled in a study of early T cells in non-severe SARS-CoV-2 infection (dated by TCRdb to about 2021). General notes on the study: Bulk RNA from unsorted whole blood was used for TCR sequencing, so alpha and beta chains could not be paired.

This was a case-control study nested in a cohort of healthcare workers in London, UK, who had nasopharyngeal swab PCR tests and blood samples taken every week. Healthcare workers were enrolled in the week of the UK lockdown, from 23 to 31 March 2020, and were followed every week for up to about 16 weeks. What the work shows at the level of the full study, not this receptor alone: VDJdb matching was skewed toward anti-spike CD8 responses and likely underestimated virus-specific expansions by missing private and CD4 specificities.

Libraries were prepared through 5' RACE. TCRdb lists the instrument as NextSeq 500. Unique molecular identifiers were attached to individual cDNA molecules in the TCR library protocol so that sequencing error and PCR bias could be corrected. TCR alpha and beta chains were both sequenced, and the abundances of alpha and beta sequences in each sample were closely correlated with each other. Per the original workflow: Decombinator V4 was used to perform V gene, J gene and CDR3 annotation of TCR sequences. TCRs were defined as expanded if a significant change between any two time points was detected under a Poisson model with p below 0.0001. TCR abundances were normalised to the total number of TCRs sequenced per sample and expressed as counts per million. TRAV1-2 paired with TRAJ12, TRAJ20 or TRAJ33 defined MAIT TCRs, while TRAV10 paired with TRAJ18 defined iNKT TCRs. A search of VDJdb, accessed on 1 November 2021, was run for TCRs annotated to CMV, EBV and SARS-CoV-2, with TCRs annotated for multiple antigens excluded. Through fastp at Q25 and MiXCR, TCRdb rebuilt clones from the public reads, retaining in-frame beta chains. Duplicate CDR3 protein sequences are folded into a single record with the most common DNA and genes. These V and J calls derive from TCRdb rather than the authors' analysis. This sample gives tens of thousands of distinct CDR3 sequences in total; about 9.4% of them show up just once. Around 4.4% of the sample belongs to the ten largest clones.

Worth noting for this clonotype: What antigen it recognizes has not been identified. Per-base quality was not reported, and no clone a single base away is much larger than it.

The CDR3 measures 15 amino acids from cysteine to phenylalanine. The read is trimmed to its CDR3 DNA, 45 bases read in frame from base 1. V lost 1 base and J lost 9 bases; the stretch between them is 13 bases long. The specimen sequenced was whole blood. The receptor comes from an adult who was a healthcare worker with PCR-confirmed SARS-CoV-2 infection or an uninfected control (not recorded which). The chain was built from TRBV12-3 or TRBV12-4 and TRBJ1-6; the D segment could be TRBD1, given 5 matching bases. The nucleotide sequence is TGTGCCAGCAGTTTAGAAGGGGCGTTTAGTTCACCCCTCCACTTT. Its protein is CASSLEGAFSSPLHF.